The following is a T cell receptor beta chain sequence with its context. Its specificity is not known. This table comes from immunoSEQ multiplex PCR, and its TCRdb copy is limited to in-frame clones, with some not included. The table lists fewer than 4,500 clones, around three quarters of them singletons. This entry comes from a study of PD-1 blockade in classical Hodgkin lymphoma. As for the study in general: On a schedule of every 2 weeks, patients received nivolumab 3 mg/kg intravenously. Study-wide results and limits: It was CD4+ TCR diversity, not CD8+, that rose significantly by C4D1. There remain no defined causes for the repertoire differences, which possibly reflect disease activity or prior therapy.

The ends were cut back, 1 base at V and 5 bases at J, with 15 bases in the middle. Germline CDR1 is SGHVS and CDR2 is FNYEAQ. This CDR3 is 16 amino acids long. Indicated time point: cycle 4 day 1 (C4D1), after less than seven weeks of nivolumab. Following autologous stem cell transplantation, relapse occurred in every patient, and exposure to brentuximab vedotin varied. Thawed PBMCs underwent magnetic negative selection to obtain purified CD8+ T cells. This receptor was identified in a human donor with classical Hodgkin lymphoma. The chain is built from TRBV7-6 and TRBJ2-1; D is undetermined. The specimen comprised CD8+ T cells from blood, sampled before the fourth cycle of nivolumab. In nucleotides, the CDR3 is TGTGCCAGCAGCTTAGACCAAGTGGGTAGGGACAATGAGCAGTTCTTC. Its protein is CASSLDQVGRDNEQFF.